This T cell receptor beta chain was sequenced in a study of vaccination and CD4 T cells after COVID-19. Treatment specified: 10-day PBMC culture with coronavirus spike peptide pools or control peptides (ViraFEST assay). Once obtained from cultured CD4+ T cells, the DNA was sequenced using the Oncomine TCR Beta short-read assay. TCRdb reprocessed the PCR reads with MiXCR, giving one entry per CDR3 protein. This table has about 11,000 distinct CDR3 sequences, 44% appearing once. V was trimmed by 5 bases and J by 4 bases, leaving 11 bases between them. In germline, CDR1 is SGHTA, CDR2 FQGNSA. The CDR3 is made up of 13 amino acids. Worth noting for this clonotype: Its antigen is undetermined.

The sample consisted of CD4+ T cells from blood, cultured in vitro. The chain has TRBV7-2 and TRBJ1-1; the D gene is possibly TRBD1 (5 bases). The source of this sequence is a human donor who had recovered from COVID-19. CDR3: CASSLGASTEAFF. CDR3 nucleotides: TGTGCCAGCAGCCTCGGGGCGAGCACTGAAGCTTTCTTT.